This T cell receptor beta chain was identified during a study of Ad26.COV2.S vaccination and SARS-CoV-2 variants. On the study more broadly: The authors gave Ad26.COV2.S intramuscularly, either once or twice 56 days apart.

Data came from immunoSEQ multiplex PCR; TCRdb stores just in-frame clones and leaves some out. Among over 400,000 clones listed, around 90% were seen once. This clone was recorded once. Specified treatment: 15 to 20 received Ad26.COV2.S at low or high dose, single or two shots; roughly five received placebo; per-sample allocation not given. All samples were drawn on day 63, counting from the first vaccine or placebo injection. In germline, CDR1 is SGDLS, CDR2 YYNGEE. This CDR3 region has 20 residues. The V end was cut by 2 bases, the J end by 1 base, with 25 bases between. The source was peripheral blood, collected in a trial of Ad26.COV2.S vaccine versus placebo. J is TRBJ2-4 and V is TRBV9; no clear D. This clonotype originated in a person between 18 and 60 years old who received the Ad26.COV2.S COVID-19 vaccine or a placebo. The CDR3 protein is CASSVDPGPSHGGAKNIQYF. DNA for the CDR3: TGTGCCAGCAGCGTGGATCCGGGCCCCTCTCATGGTGGGGCCAAAAACATTCAGTACTTC.